The TCR beta chain described here comes from a study of cytomegalovirus exposure and HLA in healthy donors. The table came from immunoSEQ multiplex PCR; TCRdb's copy has only in-frame clones and leaves some out. The sample holds over 100,000 clones; about 91% are singletons and the top ten take more than 0.95%. Of note for this clone: Its antigen is not identified.

The junction had 12 bases not matched to a gene; V was cut back by 6 bases and J by 5 bases. The CDR3 length is 16 residues. The germline V gene has CDR1 SGHAT and CDR2 FQNNGV. Study-wide findings and caveats: TCR clusters originating in the first cohort tended to co-occur in the 120 validation repertoires, according to a later analysis.

Material for sequencing was PBMCs. The TCR originated in a woman under 30 in good health and CMV-seronegative. This rearrangement joins TRBV11-2 to TRBJ2-5; 10 bases are shared with TRBD2. CDR3 loop: CASSYGQLAGTETQYF. The CDR3 coding sequence is TGTGCCAGCAGTTATGGGCAACTAGCGGGGACGGAGACCCAGTACTTC.